This TCR beta chain was recorded in a study of blood T cell repertoires in COVID-19. Across the study: COVID-19 samples collected from the United States, Italy and Spain covered acute and convalescent phases. PBMCs, B-cell-depleted T cells, or T cells provided the cDNA or gDNA that made up the material.

Germline V gene sequence: CDR1 SQVTM, CDR2 ANQGSEA. V was trimmed by 4 bases and J by 4 bases, leaving 14 bases between them. The CDR3 covers 13 residues. Original processing methods: The authors estimated nucleated cell counts from reference gene primer amplification. Produced via immunoSEQ multiplex PCR; TCRdb's table is partial and in-frame only. For V, J and clone size, that table is used; D and trimming come from the DNA. Of roughly 95,000 clones detected, about 93% appear once; the ten largest clones hold 3.5% to 4%. The chain uses TRBV29-1 and TRBJ2-7; unclear D gene. Sequencing was performed on peripheral blood. The origin of this receptor is a woman aged 45-65 years in a cohort sampled during active COVID-19. DNA for the CDR3: TGCAGCGTTGTGCCCCCGGGTCTGTACGAGCAGTACTTC. Residues: CSVVPPGLYEQYF.